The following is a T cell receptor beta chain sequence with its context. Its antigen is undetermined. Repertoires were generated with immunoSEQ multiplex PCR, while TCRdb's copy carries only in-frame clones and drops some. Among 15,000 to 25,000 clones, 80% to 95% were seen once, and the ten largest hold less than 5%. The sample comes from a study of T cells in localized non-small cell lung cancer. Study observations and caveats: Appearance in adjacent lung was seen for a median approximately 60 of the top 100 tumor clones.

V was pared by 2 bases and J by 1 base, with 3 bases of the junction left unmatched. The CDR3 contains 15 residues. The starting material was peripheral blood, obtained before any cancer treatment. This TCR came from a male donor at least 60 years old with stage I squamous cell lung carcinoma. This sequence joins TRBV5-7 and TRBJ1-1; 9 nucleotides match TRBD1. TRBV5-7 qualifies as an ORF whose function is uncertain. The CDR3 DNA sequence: TGTGCCAGCAGCTTACCGGGACAGGGGAACACTGAAGCTTTCTTT. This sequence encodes CASSLPGQGNTEAFF.